Reported below is one T cell receptor beta chain. Its antigen remains unidentified. The authors ran a second PCR of roughly 6 to 12 cycles using a sample-barcoded 5' primer and a J-beta primer mix. Per-sample output comprised a minimum of 3 million paired-end reads containing CDR3. TCRdb redid the calling of the 5' RACE reads with MiXCR, one entry per CDR3 protein. The table shows 1.5 million to 2 million distinct CDR3 sequences, with about 31% occurring only once. This CDR3 spans 15 amino acids. Germline values: CDR1 DFQATT, CDR2 SNEGSKA (reference sequence). With 1 base clipped from V and 5 bases from J, the junction kept 7 bases outside the gene matches. This entry comes from a study of blood T cells in healthy people across ages. Caucasian, healthy and from Russia, the donors were aged between about 6 and 90. General study findings and limits: Long-lived and aged donors differed, with more naive CD4+ cells and higher diversity in the long-lived. The study lacked donor CMV status, which possibly confounded expanded clonotype changes.

The source material was blood. The source is a woman under 40 in good health. The chain uses TRBV20-1 and TRBJ2-7, with 11 bases aligning to TRBD1. The CDR3 coding sequence is TGCAGTGCTAGAGTCTTGGGACAGGGGGTACACGAGCAGTACTTC. Its protein is CSARVLGQGVHEQYF.